Shown below are 20 T cell receptor beta chains from a single sample sequenced in a study of T cells in Graves' hyperthyroidism and ophthalmopathy. Researchers amplified the TCR beta CDR3 regions from RNA transcripts. HTBI primers drove first-round RT-PCR of the TCR CDR3. TCRdb re-derived calls from the multiplex PCR reads in MiXCR, one entry per CDR3 protein. The data hold approximately 380,000 distinct CDR3 sequences, with roughly 13% observed a single time. Input material: blood. These TCRs come from a man between 45 and 60 years old with Graves' ophthalmopathy.

The chain carries TRBV7-3 and TRBJ1-5; perhaps TRBD1 as D (6 bases). CDR3 length: 16 amino acids. V lost 2 bases to trimming and J lost 6 bases, with 17 bases between them. Germline V gene sequence: CDR1 SGHTA, CDR2 FQGTGA. The CDR3 DNA sequence: TGTGCCAGCAGCTTAGGACCTGGGGGCTCCAGTCAGCCCCAGCATTTT. It specifies CASSLGPGGSSQPQHF.

The CDR3 DNA follows: TGTGCCAGCACCCGACAGGACAATCAGCCCCAGCATTTT. Protein: CASTRQDNQPQHF. The J gene is TRBJ1-5, the V gene TRBV12-3 or TRBV12-4; possible D gene TRBD1, 6 bases. The CDR3 sequence is 13 residues long. Between the trimmed V and J ends, which lost 7 bases and 3 bases, there was a span of 10 bases.

This clonotype was counted a few times. The chain employs TRBV7-9 and TRBJ2-7; D not resolved. The germline V gene encodes CDR1 SEHNR and CDR2 FQNEAQ (reference sequence). CDR3 length: 14 amino acids. The V and J ends lost 1 base and 2 bases respectively, with 9 bases between them. In nucleotides, the CDR3 is TGTGCCAGCAGCTTAGGGGTTTATCCCTACGAGCAGTACTTC. Translating gives CASSLGVYPYEQYF.

In its sample, this clonotype was seen many times. The chain combines TRBV20-1 with TRBJ2-7, with D unresolved. This CDR3 comprises 12 residues. CDR1 and CDR2 (germline): DFQATT, SNEGSKA (reference sequence). V was shortened by 2 bases and J by 1 base, with 6 bases between the two germline ends. The CDR3 sequence is CSARFQSYEQYF. Written as DNA, the CDR3 is TGCAGTGCTAGATTTCAATCCTACGAGCAGTACTTC.

This clonotype was recorded at least ten times. The chain joins TRBV12-3 or TRBV12-4 to TRBJ2-1; D uncertain. V shed 5 bases and J shed 4 bases, with 15 bases lying between them. This CDR3 has 15 residues. CDR3 sequence: CASSPGPGQYNEQFF. The CDR3 nucleotides read TGTGCCAGCAGTCCTGGTCCGGGCCAATACAATGAGCAGTTCTTC.

This clonotype was counted a few times. A much bigger clone sits one base away, suggesting this may be a read error. This rearrangement joins TRBV20-1 to TRBJ2-3; D gene unclear. Germline CDR1 is DFQATT and CDR2 is SNEGSKA (reference sequence). V was cut by 1 base and J by 4 bases, with 12 bases left in between. The CDR3 has 14 amino acids. Here the CDR3 reads CSARAQARADTQYF. CDR3 nucleotides: TGCAGTGCTAGAGCTCAAGCGAGAGCAGATACGCAGTATTTT.

This chain joins TRBV19 and TRBJ2-7; the match to TRBD2 covers 8 bases. V was pared by 1 base and J by 1 base, with 6 bases of the junction left unmatched. Germline V gene sequence: CDR1 LNHDA, CDR2 SQIVND (reference sequence). The CDR3 extends over 16 amino acids. The CDR3, as DNA: TGTGCCAGTAGTATAGTAGGTCTAGCGGGTTCCTACGAGCAGTACTTC. Its translation: CASSIVGLAGSYEQYF.

This rearrangement joins TRBV20-1 to TRBJ2-3; the D gene is possibly TRBD1 (7 bases). Trimming removed 4 bases at V and 2 bases at J, with 16 bases between. CDR1 and CDR2 from the germline V gene are DFQATT and SNEGSKA (reference sequence). The CDR3 spans 15 residues. CDR3 coding DNA: TGCAGTGCTAATCAGGGGGGCAAGGTCACAGATACGCAGTATTTT. This sequence encodes CSANQGGKVTDTQYF.

This clonotype has more than one count but fewer than ten. This sequence joins TRBV6-2 or TRBV6-3 and TRBJ2-5; D uncertain. The germline V gene encodes CDR1 MNHEY and CDR2 SVGEGT. The CDR3 totals 11 residues. Trimming left V 7 bases short and J 5 bases short, with 8 bases between. CDR3 in amino acids: CASTERETQYF. CDR3 nucleotide sequence: TGTGCCAGCACCGAACGGGAGACCCAGTACTTC.

This clonotype was observed at least ten times. CDR3 in DNA: TGTGCCAGCAGCGCACTGGGAGATTCAGATACGCAGTATTTT. Its translation is CASSALGDSDTQYF. J is TRBJ2-3 and V is TRBV28; tentatively, D is TRBD2 (5 bases). The V end lost 6 bases, the J end lost 4 bases, and 14 bases lay between the germline ends. The CDR3 loop spans 14 amino acids. Germline loops: CDR1 MDHEN, CDR2 SYDVKM.

The chain couples TRBV7-2 to TRBJ2-1; unclear D gene. The ends were cut back, 0 bases at V and 0 bases at J, with 9 bases in the middle. Germline CDR1 and CDR2: SGHTA and FQGNSA. The CDR3 covers 16 residues. The CDR3 loop is CASSLALLGSYNEQFF. CDR3 DNA: TGTGCCAGCAGCTTAGCCCTATTAGGCTCCTACAATGAGCAGTTCTTC.

The CDR3 DNA reads as TGCGCCAGCAGTGAGTCGCGGGCCTCCACAGATACGCAGTATTTT. Residues: CASSESRASTDTQYF. The chain links TRBV10-2 to TRBJ2-3, with D maybe TRBD2 (5 bases). The CDR3 consists of 15 residues. V dropped 0 bases and J dropped 2 bases, with 9 bases sitting between them. CDR1 is WSHSY, CDR2 SAAADI, per germline.

This clonotype appeared many times. The rearrangement links TRBV27 to TRBJ2-7, with 13 bases fitting TRBD2. CDR3 length: 13 residues. Germline V gene data show CDR1 as MNHEY and CDR2 as SMNVEV (reference sequence). V lost 8 bases to trimming and J lost 6 bases; unmatched junction nucleotides: 4. The CDR3 protein is CASHGLAGAEQYF. The CDR3 bases are TGTGCCAGCCACGGACTAGCGGGAGCCGAGCAGTACTTC.

Turning to this clonotype: This clone may be a read error of a much larger clone one base away. The CDR3 is CTTSDRNTEAFF. In DNA form, the CDR3 reads TGTACCACCAGTGACAGGAACACTGAAGCTTTCTTT. This chain joins TRBV24-1 and TRBJ1-1, with D perhaps TRBD1 (5 bases). This CDR3 has 12 amino acids. Germline-derived CDR1 and CDR2 are KGHDR and SFDVKD.

Notes on this clonotype: A clone one base away is much larger, so this may be a read error. This sequence joins TRBV3-1 and TRBJ1-2; no clear D gene. The V gene's germline CDR1 is LGHDT and CDR2 YNNKEL (reference sequence). The CDR3 extends over 13 amino acids. The CDR3 coding sequence is TGTGCCGGCAGCCAAATGAGGTCTATCGGCTACACCTTC. It encodes CAGSQMRSIGYTF.

This clonotype was seen a few times. The junction and the germline gene differ at one end; a read error may be behind it. The chain joins TRBV24-1 to TRBJ2-2; 10 bases agree with TRBD2. This CDR3 spans 16 amino acids. Germline V CDR1 and CDR2: KGHDR, SFDVKD. The CDR3 nucleotides read TGTGCCACCAGTGAACCGGGACTAGCGAAAACCGGGGAGCTGTTTTTT. Translated: CATSEPGLAKTGELFF.

This chain joins TRBV9 and TRBJ2-1, with a weak D call TRBD1 (5 bases). Germline loops: CDR1 SGDLS, CDR2 YYNGEE. The CDR3 runs to 14 residues. Trimming stripped 0 bases from V and 9 bases from J, with 13 bases between. The CDR3 here is CASSVGDRTGEQFF. The CDR3 coding sequence is TGTGCCAGCAGCGTAGGAGATAGAACAGGTGAGCAGTTCTTC.

This clonotype was recorded at least ten times. The V call is TRBV11-3, the J call TRBJ2-1; D uncertain. V was trimmed by 1 base and J by 15 bases, leaving 19 bases between them. CDR3 length equals 14 residues. Looked up from germline, CDR1 is SGHNT and CDR2 is YENEEA. CDR3 bases: TGTGCCAGCAGCTTAGGACACTCAAACAGCGATCGGTTCTTC. It codes for CASSLGHSNSDRFF.

This clonotype appeared many times. The gene calls are TRBV20-1 and TRBJ1-5; D is unresolved. The V gene's germline CDR1 is DFQATT and CDR2 SNEGSKA (reference sequence). This CDR3 contains 13 residues. The ends were cut back, 5 bases at V and 0 bases at J, with 8 bases in the middle. The CDR3 DNA is TGCAGTGCTTCTCAGGATAGCAATCAGCCCCAGCATTTT. It is translated as CSASQDSNQPQHF.

This clonotype has a count of ten or more. The V call is TRBV2, the J call TRBJ1-1; 10 nucleotides match TRBD1. CDR3 length equals 16 residues. J was trimmed by 2 bases and V by 7 bases; bases with no gene match: 10. Germline V gene data show CDR1 as SNHLY and CDR2 as FYNNEI. CDR3: CASTFRDRGPNTEAFF. Written as DNA, the CDR3 is TGTGCCAGCACATTCCGGGACAGGGGACCCAACACTGAAGCTTTCTTT.